Here is one T cell receptor beta chain with its context. Its antigen is undetermined. Treatment described: roughly 19 received Ad26.COV2.S at low or high dose, single or two shots; about five received placebo; per-sample allocation not given. The samples were gathered on day 63 after the first injection of vaccine or placebo. Repertoires were generated with immunoSEQ multiplex PCR, while TCRdb's copy carries only in-frame clones and drops some. Seen here are about 350,000 clones, 75% to 90% observed once, and the top ten hold over 8.5%. The sample originates from a study of Ad26.COV2.S vaccination and SARS-CoV-2 variants. Study background: The Ad26.COV2.S arm of the COV1001 trial was where the donor was placed. General study points: Measurements of TCR breadth and depth may have given underestimates of the total T cell responses. Similar non-spike TCR breadth was seen in vaccine and placebo recipients.

The TCR comes from a person between 18 and 60 years old who received the Ad26.COV2.S COVID-19 vaccine or a placebo. Here the sequenced sample was peripheral blood, taken in a trial of Ad26.COV2.S vaccine versus placebo.

CDR3 residues: CASSPQGNQETQYF. The CDR3 DNA reads TGTGCCAGCAGCCCTCAGGGGAACCAAGAGACCCAGTACTTC. The chain is built from TRBV7-2 and TRBJ2-5; D may be TRBD1 (6 bases). Germline CDR1 and CDR2: SGHTA and FQGNSA. The V and J ends lost 5 bases and 0 bases respectively, with 10 bases between them. The CDR3 runs to 14 residues.